This entry lists 3 T cell receptor beta chains sequenced from one sample in a study of immune evolution from preneoplasia to lung adenocarcinoma. Generated by immunoSEQ multiplex PCR, the TCRdb table keeps only in-frame clones and is missing some. The table has thousands of clones, around 84% seen once. Material for sequencing was FFPE lung adenocarcinoma in situ tissue. The receptors originated from a donor older than 65 with lung adenocarcinoma.

The chain combines TRBV5-4 with TRBJ2-1; D not resolved. CDR3 length: 11 amino acids. The V gene lost 1 base and the J gene lost 8 bases, with 4 bases spanning the gap. Germline V gene sequence: CDR1 SGHNT, CDR2 YYREEE (reference sequence). For the CDR3, the DNA is TGTGCCAGCAGCTTGATCCATGAGCAGTTCTTC. It is translated as CASSLIHEQFF.

This clone was detected once. The CDR3 sequence: CAWTRGSQETQYF. The CDR3 DNA is TGTGCCTGGACCCGTGGCTCCCAAGAGACCCAGTACTTC. The chain carries TRBV30 and TRBJ2-5, with unresolved D. Germline CDR1 and CDR2: GTSNPN and SVGIG (reference sequence). Trimming stripped 4 bases from V and 1 base from J, with 10 bases between. There are 13 residues in the CDR3.

This chain links TRBV9 with TRBJ1-4; the match to TRBD1 covers 7 bases. Trimming took 4 bases from V and 5 from J; bases not matched to a gene: 11. Germline values: CDR1 SGDLS, CDR2 YYNGEE. The length of the CDR3 is 16 residues. The CDR3 is CASSKYLRDRNEKLFF. CDR3 coding DNA: TGTGCCAGCAGCAAATACCTCCGGGACAGAAATGAAAAACTGTTTTTT.